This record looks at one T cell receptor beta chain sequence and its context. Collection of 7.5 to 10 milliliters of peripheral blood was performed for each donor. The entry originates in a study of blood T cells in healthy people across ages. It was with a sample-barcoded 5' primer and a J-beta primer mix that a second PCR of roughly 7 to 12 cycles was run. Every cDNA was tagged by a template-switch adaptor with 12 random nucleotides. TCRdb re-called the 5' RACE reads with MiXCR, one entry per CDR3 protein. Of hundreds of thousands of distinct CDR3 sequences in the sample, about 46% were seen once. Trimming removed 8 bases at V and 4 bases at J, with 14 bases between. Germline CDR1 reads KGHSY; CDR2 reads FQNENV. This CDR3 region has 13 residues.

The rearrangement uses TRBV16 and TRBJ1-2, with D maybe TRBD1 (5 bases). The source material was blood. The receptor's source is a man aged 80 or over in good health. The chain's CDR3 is CASGDSKLYGYTF. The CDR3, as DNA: TGTGCCAGCGGTGACAGTAAGCTCTATGGCTACACCTTC.